Below are 28 T cell receptor beta chains sequenced from a single sample in a study of neurological immune-mediated disorders. One entry per CDR3 protein, called by TCRdb with MiXCR from the 5' RACE reads. The table includes about 76,000 distinct CDR3 sequences, roughly 18% detected once. Sequenced: PBMCs. Receptors were obtained from a middle-aged woman in good health.

This clonotype was picked up many times. This sequence joins TRBV12-3 or TRBV12-4 and TRBJ2-3; D not resolved. This CDR3 has 13 amino acids. V was cut by 7 bases and J by 2 bases, with 10 bases left in between. In DNA, the CDR3 is TGTGCCAGCACCCCGGGCGACACAGATACGCAGTATTTT. Its translation is CASTPGDTDTQYF.

This clonotype was counted at least ten times. V usage is TRBV20-1 and J usage is TRBJ2-7, with D tentatively TRBD2 (6 bases). Germline values: CDR1 DFQATT, CDR2 SNEGSKA (reference sequence). CDR3 length equals 14 residues. Trimming shortened V by 5 bases and J by 2 bases, and 16 bases separated the two germline ends. The CDR3 spells CSAFTGRGAYEQYF. CDR3 nucleotide sequence: TGCAGTGCTTTCACGGGGCGGGGTGCCTACGAGCAGTACTTC.

The table lists this clonotype with many counts. The V and J genes are TRBV7-2 and TRBJ2-3; a weak D match, TRBD1 (7 bases). Trimming removed 5 bases at V and 6 bases at J, with 21 bases between. Germline CDR1 and CDR2: SGHTA and FQGNSA. This CDR3 is 16 amino acids long. The DNA of the CDR3 is TGTGCCAGCAGCGCCAGGGGGACTCCGGGGCTGGATACGCAGTATTTT. Translated: CASSARGTPGLDTQYF. Drawing the rest from reference TRBV7-2 and TRBJ2-3, the complete variable domain is GAGVSQSPSNKVTEKGKDVELRCDPISGHTALYWYRQSLGQGLEFLIYFQGNSAPDKSGLPSDRFSAERTGGSVSTLTIQRTQQEDSAVYLCASSARGTPGLDTQYFGPGTRLTVL.

There are many counts of this clonotype. The gene calls are TRBV29-1 and TRBJ2-1, with a weak D call TRBD1 (5 bases). The CDR3 sequence is 14 residues long. Trimming removed 3 bases at V and 7 bases at J, with 16 bases between. Germline CDR1 and CDR2: SQVTM and ANQGSEA. CDR3 nucleotide sequence: TGCAGCGTTGAGGGGCGCCCTGGTCGAAATGAGCAGTTCTTC. It encodes CSVEGRPGRNEQFF.

This clonotype was seen repeatedly, ten times or more. The gene calls are TRBV4-3 and TRBJ1-3; D gene uncertain. Trimming took off 0 bases at V and 0 bases at J, with 6 bases between the two ends. Germline V CDR1 and CDR2: LGHNA, YSLEER. The CDR3 totals 15 residues. CDR3 residues: CASSQDRYSGNTIYF. CDR3 sequence (DNA): TGCGCCAGCAGCCAAGACCGATACTCTGGAAACACCATATATTTT.

This clonotype was picked up many times. The rearrangement links TRBV5-1 to TRBJ1-1; 7 bases agree with TRBD1. The V and J ends lost 2 bases and 4 bases, in that order; junction bases with no gene match: 11. Germline values: CDR1 SGHRS, CDR2 YFSETQ. The CDR3 has 16 amino acids. The CDR3: CASSFSGTAELTEAFF. The CDR3 coding sequence is TGCGCCAGCAGCTTTTCCGGGACAGCCGAACTCACTGAAGCTTTCTTT.

This clonotype was counted at least ten times. This rearrangement joins TRBV7-2 to TRBJ1-1; D may be TRBD1 (5 bases). The CDR3 length is 15 residues. Deletions cut 2 bases from V and 3 bases from J, with 13 bases between. From germline, CDR1 is SGHTA and CDR2 FQGNSA. Written as DNA, the CDR3 is TGTGCCAGCAGCTTACCGCCCAGGGAGGACACTGAAGCTTTCTTT. It codes for CASSLPPREDTEAFF.

This clonotype was seen repeatedly, ten times or more. The chain is built from TRBV7-2 and TRBJ2-2, with D unclear. This CDR3 comprises 17 residues. The germline V gene encodes CDR1 SGHTA and CDR2 FQGNSA. Trimming shortened V by 1 base and J by 0 bases, and 12 bases separated the two germline ends. DNA of the CDR3: TGTGCCAGCAGCTTAGGGTCCTCCCCAACGAACACCGGGGAGCTGTTTTTT. Translating gives CASSLGSSPTNTGELFF.

Turning to this clonotype: One end of the junction does not line up with germline, which may come from a read error. The chain is built from TRBV4-3 and TRBJ2-1, with a weak D call TRBD1 (6 bases). The CDR3 runs to 17 residues. The germline gives CDR1 LGHNA, CDR2 YSLEER. CDR3 coding DNA: TGCGCCAGCAGCCAAGGCATTACAGGGTTTGGGGACAATGAGCAGCTCTTC. It translates to CASSQGITGFGDNEQLF.

This clonotype was seen many times. V is TRBV29-1 and J is TRBJ1-2; weak D call: TRBD1 (5 bases). With 6 bases removed from V and 10 bases from J, the gap between germline ends came to 15 bases. The V gene's germline CDR1 is SQVTM and CDR2 ANQGSEA. This CDR3 is built from 11 residues. In DNA form, the CDR3 reads TGCAGCGTGGGACGGGGTTCGGACTACACCTTC. It specifies CSVGRGSDYTF.

The chain has TRBV27 and TRBJ2-7; 12 positions match TRBD2. Trimming took 4 bases from V and 6 from J; bases not matched to a gene: 4. The CDR3 runs 14 residues. Germline loops: CDR1 MNHEY, CDR2 SMNVEV (reference sequence). CDR3 in amino acids: CASSSRLAGAEQYF. For the CDR3, the DNA is TGTGCCAGCAGTTCCCGACTAGCGGGAGCCGAGCAGTACTTC.

As regards this clonotype: A much larger clone differs by one base, so this may be a read error. The chain is built from TRBV5-5 and TRBJ1-1; D perhaps matches TRBD1 (6 bases). There are 15 residues in the CDR3. The germline V gene has CDR1 SGHKS and CDR2 YYEKEE (reference sequence). Deletions cut 4 bases from V and 3 bases from J, with 16 bases between. In nucleotides, the CDR3 is TGTGCCAGCAGCCACGGACAGCCTACCGACACTGAAGCTTTCTTT. This encodes CASSHGQPTDTEAFF.

This clonotype showed up many times. The chain has TRBV20-1 and TRBJ1-5, with D maybe TRBD1 (6 bases). CDR1 DFQATT and CDR2 SNEGSKA come from the germline V gene (reference sequence). V lost 0 bases to trimming and J lost 1 base, with 10 bases between them. This CDR3 spans 15 amino acids. The CDR3 here is CSARETGISNQPQHF. The CDR3 nucleotides are TGCAGTGCTAGAGAAACAGGGATAAGCAATCAGCCCCAGCATTTT.

This clonotype was recorded at least ten times. This chain uses TRBV4-3 with TRBJ1-4; D possibly corresponds to TRBD1 (6 bases). Germline CDR1 and CDR2: LGHNA and YSLEER. The CDR3 has 16 residues. Trimming removed 0 bases at V and 8 bases at J, with 16 bases between. The CDR3 protein is CASSQEVGLRGEKLFF. In DNA form, the CDR3 reads TGCGCCAGCAGCCAAGAAGTAGGGCTCAGGGGCGAAAAACTGTTTTTT.

At least ten counts were recorded for this clonotype. The CDR3 sequence is CASSGDGTGGLSETQYF. DNA of the CDR3: TGCGCCAGCAGCGGAGATGGGACAGGGGGCCTTTCAGAGACCCAGTACTTC. The rearrangement links TRBV5-1 to TRBJ2-5; 12 nucleotides match TRBD1. The CDR3 spans 17 residues. The J segment lost 4 bases and the V segment lost 4 bases, leaving 11 bases of the junction unmatched. The V gene's germline CDR1 is SGHRS and CDR2 YFSETQ.

The V call is TRBV29-1, the J call TRBJ2-7; 10 bases agree with TRBD2. Germline V lookup: CDR1 SQVTM, CDR2 ANQGSEA. Unmatched junction bases numbered 5, after V lost 7 bases and J lost 2 bases. The CDR3 is 13 amino acids. CDR3 DNA sequence: TGCAGCGCGAGAGCGGGGGGGACCTACGAGCAGTACTTC. It yields the protein CSARAGGTYEQYF.

In its sample, this clonotype was seen many times. CDR3 residues: CASSLIHGQPQHF. DNA for the CDR3: TGCGCCAGCAGCTTGATCCACGGTCAGCCCCAGCATTTT. V gene TRBV5-1 combines with J gene TRBJ1-5; unclear D gene. The CDR3 is 13 residues long. Germline assignment: CDR1 SGHRS and CDR2 YFSETQ. V gave up 1 base and J gave up 6 bases, with 8 bases separating them.

The rearrangement links TRBV19 to TRBJ1-5, with 8 bases matching TRBD1. J was trimmed by 8 bases and V by 5 bases; bases with no gene match: 11. Germline assignment: CDR1 LNHDA and CDR2 SQIVND (reference sequence). The CDR3 covers 15 residues. The CDR3 sequence: CASSAAGQGPKPQHF. DNA of the CDR3: TGTGCCAGTAGTGCCGCCGGACAGGGCCCCAAGCCCCAGCATTTT.

This clonotype was seen repeatedly, ten times or more. This chain uses TRBV7-2 with TRBJ1-2; 7 nucleotides match TRBD1. The CDR3 runs 16 residues. V trimming: 0 bases; J trimming: 0 bases; junction bases outside the gene matches: 4. CDR1 and CDR2 from the germline V gene are SGHTA and FQGNSA. This CDR3 reads CASSLAKGTANYGYTF. Written as DNA, the CDR3 is TGTGCCAGCAGCTTAGCGAAGGGGACAGCTAACTATGGCTACACCTTC.

This clonotype was observed many times. The chain uses TRBV3-1 and TRBJ2-1; D remains unclear. V gave up 3 bases and J gave up 13 bases, with 22 bases separating them. Germline CDR1 LGHDT, CDR2 YNNKEL (reference sequence). The CDR3 spans 15 residues. CDR3 sequence: CASSQTSSDPSHQFF. CDR3 in DNA: TGTGCCAGCAGCCAGACTTCTTCGGACCCGAGCCACCAGTTCTTC.

The J gene is TRBJ2-5, the V gene TRBV11-3; TRBD1 is a possible D gene (6 bases). This CDR3 is 13 amino acids long. The germline V gene has CDR1 SGHNT and CDR2 YENEEA. V dropped 8 bases and J dropped 2 bases, with 12 bases sitting between them. The chain's CDR3 is CASRRDNQETQYF. In nucleotides, the CDR3 is TGTGCCAGCCGCCGGGACAATCAAGAGACCCAGTACTTC.

At least ten counts were recorded for this clonotype. The chain links TRBV5-1 to TRBJ2-3; D is uncertain. Trimming removed 4 bases at V and 2 bases at J, with 11 bases between. The germline CDR1 and CDR2 sequences are SGHRS and YFSETQ. CDR3 length: 14 amino acids. The CDR3 sequence is CASSNGRTTDTQYF. As DNA, the CDR3 is TGCGCCAGCAGCAACGGACGGACCACAGATACGCAGTATTTT.

This clonotype showed up many times. The chain couples TRBV7-2 to TRBJ1-3; D remains unclear. Germline CDR1 is SGHTA and CDR2 is FQGNSA. The CDR3 length is 14 residues. Between the trimmed V and J ends, which lost 5 bases and 2 bases, there was a span of 10 bases. The CDR3 region has the DNA TGTGCCAGCAGCAAGGCCGTAGCTGGAAACACCATATATTTT. It codes for CASSKAVAGNTIYF. Drawing the rest from reference TRBV7-2 and TRBJ1-3, the complete variable domain is GAGVSQSPSNKVTEKGKDVELRCDPISGHTALYWYRQSLGQGLEFLIYFQGNSAPDKSGLPSDRFSAERTGGSVSTLTIQRTQQEDSAVYLCASSKAVAGNTIYFGEGSWLTVV.

This clonotype was observed many times. This rearrangement joins TRBV7-2 to TRBJ2-3; 8 nucleotides match TRBD2. Germline V gives CDR1 SGHTA, CDR2 FQGNSA. V dropped 2 bases and J dropped 0; count of bases not matched to a gene: 10. This CDR3 region has 18 residues. The DNA of the CDR3 is TGTGCCAGCAGCTTACTTGAGGCGGGGGGCACTAGCACAGATACGCAGTATTTT. It translates to CASSLLEAGGTSTDTQYF. Drawing the rest from reference TRBV7-2 and TRBJ2-3, the complete variable domain is GAGVSQSPSNKVTEKGKDVELRCDPISGHTALYWYRQSLGQGLEFLIYFQGNSAPDKSGLPSDRFSAERTGGSVSTLTIQRTQQEDSAVYLCASSLLEAGGTSTDTQYFGPGTRLTVL.

This clonotype has ten or more counts. This chain uses TRBV12-3 or TRBV12-4 with TRBJ2-3, with D tentatively TRBD1 or TRBD2 (5 bases each). Trimming pared 8 bases from V and 4 bases from J, leaving 16 bases between. The CDR3 runs 14 residues. Here the CDR3 DNA reads TGTGCCAGCGATTCCCGGGGCTTTGCAGATACGCAGTATTTT. This encodes CASDSRGFADTQYF.

This clonotype was recorded many times. The chain is built from TRBV9 and TRBJ1-2; no definite D call. Deletions cut 0 bases from V and 0 bases from J, with 9 bases between. This CDR3 is 15 amino acids long. Germline lookup yields CDR1 SGDLS and CDR2 YYNGEE. The CDR3 DNA reads TGTGCCAGCAGCGTAGAGGCCTCCCCTAACTATGGCTACACCTTC. It translates to CASSVEASPNYGYTF.

This clonotype appeared many times. The rearrangement links TRBV10-3 to TRBJ2-1, with D possibly matching TRBD1 (6 bases). The V and J ends lost 4 bases and 6 bases respectively, with 19 bases between them. This CDR3 has 16 amino acids. Looked up from germline, CDR1 is ENHRY and CDR2 is SYGVKD. The CDR3 DNA follows: TGTGCCATCAGTGGTCAGAGGACAGATCTTGGCAATGAGCAGTTCTTC. This encodes CAISGQRTDLGNEQFF.

There are many counts of this clonotype. The rearrangement uses TRBV5-5 and TRBJ2-3; D not certain. Germline V gene sequence: CDR1 SGHKS, CDR2 YYEKEE (reference sequence). V was cut by 3 bases and J by 7 bases, with 15 bases left in between. This CDR3 is built from 14 residues. For the CDR3, the DNA is TGTGCCAGCAGCTGGCCAGCACCCGGAAATACGCAGTATTTT. It yields the protein CASSWPAPGNTQYF. The full variable domain, with the rest looked up from reference TRBV5-5 and TRBJ2-3, is DAGVTQSPTHLIKTRGQQVTLRCSPISGHKSVSWYQQVLGQGPQFIFQYYEKEERGRGNFPDRFSARQFPNYSSELNVNALLLGDSALYLCASSWPAPGNTQYFGPGTRLTVL.